This entry describes one T cell receptor beta chain. This receptor's antigen is unknown. The CDR3 end is not reached by the read, which stops 3 residues before it; the germline J gene fills it in. Per the germline V gene, SNHLY is the CDR1 and FYNNEI is the CDR2. V ends up 11 bases short and J 2 bases short, with an unmatched junction base count of 7. The CDR3 measures 14 amino acids from cysteine to phenylalanine. Only the CDR3 bases that were read are kept: 33 of them, in frame from base 1. This record comes from a study of Tregs in tolerant kidney transplant recipients (dated by TCRdb to between 2018 and 2021). In the study overall: The study used TCRbeta sequencing to identify donor-specific regulatory T cells before combined kidney and bone marrow transplantation, then tracked those cells after transplant.

The sample's time point label, in plain terms: 6 months after combined kidney and bone marrow transplant. The transplants used related donors along with nonmyeloablative bone marrow transplantation, and in the human trials mixed chimerism was transient. Unstimulated Tregs (CD4+CD25+CD127-), CD4+ non-Tregs (CD4+CD25-), CD4 and CD8 cells were FACS-sorted from thawed PBMCs. 4 combined kidney and bone marrow transplant recipients from the ITN036ST trial were included as patients, and samples were available only from these trial subjects. Healthy control blood was separated into PBMCs by Ficoll density gradient and cryopreserved, and patient PBMCs were collected both before and after transplant. For TCRbeta CDR3 sequencing, genomic DNA from the sorted cells was extracted using the QIAGEN DNeasy Blood and Tissue Kit. High-throughput TCRbeta CDR3 sequencing was carried out commercially through immunoSEQ, with PCR amplification with bias correction and internal controls included. The authors' analysis ran thus. Unique productive TCRbeta sequences were defined by CDR3 nucleotide sequence where primers matched, and otherwise by CDR3 amino acid sequence together with Vbeta and Jbeta genes. To correct for sorting error, sequences found in more than one sorted population at a frequency ratio of 2:1 or less were discarded, and the remaining shared sequences were assigned to the population with the higher frequency. Donor-reactive sequences were defined as at least 5-fold expanded in CFSE-low cells versus unstimulated cells, with frequency of at least 0.01% in CFSE-low cells. Repertoire divergence was quantified by Jensen-Shannon divergence calculated from the top 100 TCRbeta sequences ranked by frequency. When a sample had multiple sequencing runs, each run was corrected for sorting error separately and the runs were then pooled. TCRdb re-hosts the immuneACCESS table, in-frame sequences only. Its copies lack some clones; in the studies checked, an unresolved V gene accounts for under half of them, and the cause for the rest is not known. V and J calls and clone size are copied from that table; D and trimming were computed from the DNA. The record for this sample contains 11,000 to 15,000 clones. 25% to 30% of the sample is in the top ten clones.

The paper's findings and limits, for the study overall: Because only a small number of patients were included, the study had limitations, and the results will need to be validated in larger populations as well as under other immunosuppression protocols. Expanding Tregs with activated donor B cells appeared to identify the most biologically relevant and donor-specific TCRbeta repertoire. Because the PCR primers were changed over time for some patients, nucleotide-level comparison could not be performed across the samples from those patients. In tolerant patients, donor-specific Tregs expanded more than Tregs overall, which suggests antigen-driven rather than nonspecific expansion. Biological reproducibility was not directly assessed, although technical replication error appeared to be minimal.

The rearranged segments are TRBV2 and TRBJ2-2; 8 nucleotides in the junction match TRBD1. This material consisted of CD8+ T cells from blood (PBMCs), taken 6 months after the transplant. The receptor comes from a human patient who received a combined kidney and bone marrow transplant. In transplant recipients, some T cells may be of donor rather than host origin. CDR3 DNA, as far as it was read: TGTGCCGCCTGGGACAGGAGTAACACCGGGGAG. The resulting protein is CAAWDRSNTGE. The full CDR3 protein is CAAWDRSNTGELFF.